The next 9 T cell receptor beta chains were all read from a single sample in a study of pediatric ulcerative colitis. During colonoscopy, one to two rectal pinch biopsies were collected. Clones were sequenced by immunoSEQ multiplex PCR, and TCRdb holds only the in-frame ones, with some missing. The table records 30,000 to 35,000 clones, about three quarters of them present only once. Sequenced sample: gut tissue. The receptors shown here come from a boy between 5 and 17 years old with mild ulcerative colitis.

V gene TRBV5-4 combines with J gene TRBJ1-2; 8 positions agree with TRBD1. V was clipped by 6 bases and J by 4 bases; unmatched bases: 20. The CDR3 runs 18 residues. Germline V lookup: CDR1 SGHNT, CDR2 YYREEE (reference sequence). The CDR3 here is CASNNKGGGTGTFYGYTF. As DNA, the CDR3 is TGTGCCAGCAACAATAAGGGGGGAGGGACAGGCACCTTCTATGGCTACACCTTC.

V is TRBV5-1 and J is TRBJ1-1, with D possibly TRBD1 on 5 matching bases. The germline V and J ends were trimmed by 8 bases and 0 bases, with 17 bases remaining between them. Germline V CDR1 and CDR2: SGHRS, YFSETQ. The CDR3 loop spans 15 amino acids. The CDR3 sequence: CASSLQRGMNTEAFF. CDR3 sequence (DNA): TGCGCCAGTTCGTTGCAAAGGGGAATGAACACTGAAGCTTTCTTT.

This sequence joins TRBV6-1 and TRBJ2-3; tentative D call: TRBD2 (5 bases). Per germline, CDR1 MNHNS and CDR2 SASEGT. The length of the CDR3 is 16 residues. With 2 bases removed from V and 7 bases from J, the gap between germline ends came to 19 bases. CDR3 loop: CASSEWRATSSHTQYF. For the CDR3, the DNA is TGTGCCAGCAGTGAATGGCGGGCAACCTCTTCCCATACGCAGTATTTT.

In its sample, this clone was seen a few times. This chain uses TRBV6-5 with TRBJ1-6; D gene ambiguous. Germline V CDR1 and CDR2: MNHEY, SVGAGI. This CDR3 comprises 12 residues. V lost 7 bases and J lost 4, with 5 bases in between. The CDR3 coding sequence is TGTGCCAGCACCCCTTATAATTCACCCCTCCACTTT. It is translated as CASTPYNSPLHF.

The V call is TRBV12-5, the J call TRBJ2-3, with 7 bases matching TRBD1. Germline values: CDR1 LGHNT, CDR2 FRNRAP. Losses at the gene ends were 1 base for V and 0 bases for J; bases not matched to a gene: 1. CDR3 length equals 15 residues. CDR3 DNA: TGTGCTAGTGGTTTGGACAGGGGAAGCACAGATACGCAGTATTTT. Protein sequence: CASGLDRGSTDTQYF. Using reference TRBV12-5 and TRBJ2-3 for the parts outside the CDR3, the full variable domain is DARVTQTPRHKVTEMGQEVTMRCQPILGHNTVFWYRQTMMQGLELLAYFRNRAPLDDSGMPKDRFSAEMPDATLATLKIQPSEPRDSAVYFCASGLDRGSTDTQYFGPGTRLTVL.

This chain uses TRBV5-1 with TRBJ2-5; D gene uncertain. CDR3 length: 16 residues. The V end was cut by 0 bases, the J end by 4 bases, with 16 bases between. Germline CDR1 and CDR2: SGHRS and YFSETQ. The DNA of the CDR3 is TGCGCCAGCAGCTTGGAGGCAAAAAGCACGACAGAGACCCAGTACTTC. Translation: CASSLEAKSTTETQYF.

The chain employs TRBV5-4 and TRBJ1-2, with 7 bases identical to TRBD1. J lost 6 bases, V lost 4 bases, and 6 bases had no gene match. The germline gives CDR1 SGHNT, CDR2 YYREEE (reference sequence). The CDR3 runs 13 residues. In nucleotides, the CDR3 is TGTGCCAGCAGCCCTACAGGGGAGCATGGCTACACCTTC. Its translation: CASSPTGEHGYTF.

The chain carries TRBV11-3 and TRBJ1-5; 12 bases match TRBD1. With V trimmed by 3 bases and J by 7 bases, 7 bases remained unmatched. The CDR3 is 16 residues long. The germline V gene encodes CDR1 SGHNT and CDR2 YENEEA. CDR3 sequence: CASSFPGQGARQPQHF. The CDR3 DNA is TGTGCCAGCAGCTTCCCGGGACAGGGGGCGAGGCAGCCCCAGCATTTT.

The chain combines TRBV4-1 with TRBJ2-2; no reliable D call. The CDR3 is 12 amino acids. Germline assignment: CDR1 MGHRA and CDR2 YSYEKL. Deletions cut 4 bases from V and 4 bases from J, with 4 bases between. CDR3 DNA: TGCGCCAGCAGCCCCTCCACCGGGGAGCTGTTTTTT. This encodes CASSPSTGELFF.